The entry below describes one T cell receptor beta chain. The sample is drawn from a study of blood T cell repertoires in COVID-19. Across the study: Sites in the United States, Italy and Spain provided acute and convalescent COVID-19 samples. Sample material is recorded as cDNA or gDNA derived from T cells, B-cell-depleted T cells, or PBMCs.

The CDR3 extends over 13 amino acids. The V gene's germline CDR1 is SGHDT and CDR2 YYEEEE. V lost 5 bases to trimming and J lost 6 bases, with 14 bases between them. Original handling: Nucleated cell number was recorded as an estimate derived from reference gene primer amplification. The table came from immunoSEQ multiplex PCR; TCRdb's copy has only in-frame clones and leaves some out. V, J and clone size derive from that table, while D and trimming were established from the DNA sequence. Altogether just over 90,000 clones are present, over 75% being singletons, with the ten largest covering about 7%.

What was sequenced was peripheral blood. The chain has TRBV5-6 and TRBJ1-2; a possible D gene is TRBD1 (5 bases). The TCR originated in a man between 70 and 80 years old with acute or convalescent COVID-19. The CDR3 DNA reads as TGTGCCAGCAGTTCGGGGGGGTTTGATGGCTACACCTTC. Translating it yields CASSSGGFDGYTF.